This is a list of T cell receptor beta chains from one sample in a study of shared clonotypes between healthy human individuals. Clones were sequenced by immunoSEQ multiplex PCR, and TCRdb holds only the in-frame ones, with some missing. This sample has about 2.1 million clones, with roughly 91% found just once. Source material: naive CD8+ T cells from PBMCs. The receptors stem from a man aged 18 to 30 in good health. Some clones in this sample may be carry-over from other donors' samples. Each CDR3 is given with its conserved first and last residue. D genes are given only for firm matches. For some rows the clone size is stated as once, few or many, or as a class when expanded; others skip it.

d_call clone_size cdr3_length j_call v_call cdr3_aa cdr3_nt
TRBD2 - 14 TRBJ2-1 TRBV28 CASNPTSGSGEQFF TGTGCCAGCAACCCGACTAGCGGGAGTGGTGAGCAGTTCTTC
- - 16 TRBJ2-1 TRBV11-2 CASRLTSTNSYNEQFF TGTGCCAGCAGATTGACTAGTACTAACTCCTACAATGAGCAGTTCTTC
- - 14 TRBJ1-1 TRBV5-4 CASSLETVGDEAFF TGTGCCAGCAGCTTGGAGACAGTTGGAGATGAAGCTTTCTTT
- - 13 TRBJ2-5 TRBV2 CASRRDSQETQYF TGTGCCAGCAGGAGGGACTCGCAAGAGACCCAGTACTTC
- - 15 TRBJ1-4 TRBV30 CACNSKEDHNEKLFF TGTGCCTGCAATTCAAAGGAGGACCATAACGAAAAACTGTTTTTT
- - 17 TRBJ1-4 TRBV15 CATSRDPTTGTNEKLFF TGTGCCACCAGCAGAGACCCGACGACAGGAACTAATGAAAAACTGTTTTTT
- - 14 TRBJ2-3 TRBV11-2 CASSPGRGLNTQYF TGTGCCAGCAGCCCGGGGAGAGGGTTAAATACGCAGTATTTT
TRBD1 once 21 TRBJ2-3 TRBV28 CASSFGYLPEGQTISADAQYF TGTGCCAGCAGTTTCGGCTATTTGCCCGAGGGACAGACCATCTCGGCCGATGCGCAGTATTTT
TRBD2 - 16 TRBJ2-5 TRBV28 CASSLGLAGGRETQYF TGTGCCAGCAGTTTAGGGCTAGCGGGAGGGCGGGAGACCCAGTACTTC
TRBD1 - 14 TRBJ1-1 TRBV5-8 CASSLVRGDTEAFF TGTGCCAGCAGCTTAGTCAGGGGGGACACTGAAGCTTTCTTT
TRBD2 - 17 TRBJ2-1 TRBV29-1 CSVGPVTSGTSGNEQFF TGCAGCGTTGGACCCGTGACTTCCGGGACTAGCGGGAATGAGCAGTTCTTC
- - 15 TRBJ2-2 TRBV7-9 CASSSLTGNTGELFF TGTGCCAGCAGCTCCTTGACAGGGAACACCGGGGAGCTGTTTTTT
- - 14 TRBJ2-7 TRBV6-5 CASSPFRVSAEQYF TGTGCCAGCAGTCCTTTCAGGGTCTCCGCCGAGCAGTACTTC
- - 14 TRBJ2-7 TRBV28 CASSFRGVAYEQYF TGTGCCAGCAGTTTTAGGGGGGTCGCCTACGAGCAGTACTTC
- - 13 TRBJ2-7 TRBV5-6 CASSLAGSYEQYF TGTGCCAGCAGCCTCGCAGGCTCCTACGAGCAGTACTTC
- - 17 TRBJ1-3 TRBV4-3 CASSQDDISSSGNTIYF TGCGCCAGCAGCCAAGACGACATATCCAGCTCTGGAAACACCATATATTTT
- once 16 TRBJ2-7 TRBV28 CASSLMLVQGMGEQYF TGTGCCAGCAGTTTGATGCTAGTCCAGGGTATGGGCGAGCAGTACTTC
- - 16 TRBJ2-7 TRBV9 CASSVGDSFVSYEQYF TGTGCCAGCAGCGTAGGGGACTCCTTTGTTTCCTACGAGCAGTACTTC
TRBD1 - 12 TRBJ1-2 TRBV7-9 CAIRGGGYGYTF TGTGCCATAAGAGGGGGCGGGTATGGCTACACCTTC
- - 13 TRBJ2-2 TRBV30 CAWRGKGTGELFF TGTGCCTGGAGAGGGAAGGGCACCGGGGAGCTGTTTTTT
- few 13 TRBJ2-2 TRBV4-1 CASSQVASGELFF TGCGCCAGCAGCCAAGTAGCGTCCGGGGAGCTGTTTTTT
- - 15 TRBJ2-5 TRBV4-1 CASSQDTRGAQTQYF TGCGCCAGCAGCCAAGATACGAGGGGCGCCCAGACCCAGTACTTC
- - 13 TRBJ2-7 TRBV27 CASSSSGFYEQYF TGTGCCAGCAGTTCCTCAGGGTTCTACGAGCAGTACTTC
- - 12 TRBJ2-7 TRBV7-6 CASSPGHYEQYF TGTGCCAGCAGCCCGGGACACTACGAGCAGTACTTC
TRBD2 - 15 TRBJ2-7 TRBV11-2 CASSLDGTSRDEQYF TGTGCCAGCAGCTTAGACGGGACTAGTAGGGACGAGCAGTACTTC
- - 13 TRBJ2-7 TRBV6-1 CASGAGRSYEQYF TGTGCCAGTGGGGCGGGGCGCTCCTACGAGCAGTACTTC
- - 15 TRBJ1-3 TRBV18 CASTTGTVSGNTIYF TGTGCCAGCACGACCGGGACGGTCTCTGGAAACACCATATATTTT
TRBD2 - 18 TRBJ2-7 TRBV28 CASSPPGLAGGHSYEQYF TGTGCCAGCAGCCCCCCCGGACTAGCGGGAGGACACTCCTACGAGCAGTACTTC
- - 17 TRBJ2-2 TRBV19 CASSIWAGRMNTGELFF TGTGCCAGTAGTATCTGGGCAGGGAGAATGAACACCGGGGAGCTGTTTTTT
- - 13 TRBJ1-2 TRBV19 CASSFWGEDGYTF TGTGCCAGTAGTTTCTGGGGGGAGGATGGCTACACCTTC
TRBD2 - 14 TRBJ2-7 TRBV4-1 CASSRASGRKEQYF TGCGCCAGCAGCCGGGCTAGCGGGAGGAAAGAGCAGTACTTC
- - 14 TRBJ1-2 TRBV28 CASSPLGDVGGYTF TGTGCCAGCAGTCCCCTAGGGGATGTGGGTGGCTACACCTTC
TRBD2 - 18 TRBJ2-7 TRBV7-2 CASSLGGLAGASSYEQYF TGTGCCAGCAGCTTAGGCGGACTAGCGGGCGCGAGCTCCTACGAGCAGTACTTC
- - 13 TRBJ2-7 TRBV28 CASSLANSYEQYF TGTGCCAGCAGTTTGGCCAACTCCTACGAGCAGTACTTC
- - 13 TRBJ1-2 TRBV10-3 CAISAPGAYGYTF TGTGCCATCAGTGCCCCGGGAGCCTATGGCTACACCTTC
- - 15 TRBJ2-2 TRBV6-6 CASSYSSTIDGELFF TGTGCCAGCAGTTACTCTTCTACTATTGACGGGGAGCTGTTTTTT
- - 17 TRBJ1-1 TRBV6-1 CASSEANQRVLNTEAFF TGTGCCAGCAGTGAAGCCAATCAGAGAGTGCTGAACACTGAAGCTTTCTTT
- - 14 TRBJ1-5 TRBV27 CASSPTGLVQPQHF TGTGCCAGCAGTCCTACGGGGCTGGTACAGCCCCAGCATTTT
- - 13 TRBJ2-7 TRBV9 CASSVSGTYEQYF TGTGCCAGCAGCGTGTCCGGGACCTACGAGCAGTACTTC
- - 17 TRBJ2-2 TRBV7-9 CASSSRGAGLNTGELFF TGTGCCAGCAGCTCCCGGGGGGCGGGGCTAAACACCGGGGAGCTGTTTTTT
TRBD2 - 15 TRBJ2-3 TRBV19 CASSIQRGSTDTQYF TGTGCCAGTAGTATCCAGCGGGGGAGCACAGATACGCAGTATTTT
- - 12 TRBJ2-7 TRBV4-3 CASSDLGYEQYF TGCGCCAGCAGCGATCTCGGATACGAGCAGTACTTC
- once 16 TRBJ1-5 TRBV19 CASSIILRAGDQPQHF TGTGCCAGTAGTATCATCTTAAGGGCAGGAGATCAGCCCCAGCATTTT
TRBD1 - 15 TRBJ1-2 TRBV27 CASSTRDRATDGYTF TGTGCCAGCAGTACCCGGGACAGGGCAACGGATGGCTACACCTTC